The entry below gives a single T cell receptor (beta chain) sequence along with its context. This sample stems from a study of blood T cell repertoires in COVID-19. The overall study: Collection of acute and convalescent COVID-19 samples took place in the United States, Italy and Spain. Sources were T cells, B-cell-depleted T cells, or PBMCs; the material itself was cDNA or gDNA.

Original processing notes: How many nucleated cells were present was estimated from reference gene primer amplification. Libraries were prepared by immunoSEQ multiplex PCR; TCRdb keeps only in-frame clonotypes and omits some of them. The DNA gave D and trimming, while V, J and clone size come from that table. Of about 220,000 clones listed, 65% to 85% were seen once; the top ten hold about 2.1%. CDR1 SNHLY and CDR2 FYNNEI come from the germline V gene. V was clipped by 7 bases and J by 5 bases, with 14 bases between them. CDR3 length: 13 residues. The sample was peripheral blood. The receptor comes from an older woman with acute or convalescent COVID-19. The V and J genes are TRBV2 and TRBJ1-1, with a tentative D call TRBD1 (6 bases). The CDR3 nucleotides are TGTGCCAGCACACAGGGAGAGGGGACTGAAGCTTTCTTT. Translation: CASTQGEGTEAFF.